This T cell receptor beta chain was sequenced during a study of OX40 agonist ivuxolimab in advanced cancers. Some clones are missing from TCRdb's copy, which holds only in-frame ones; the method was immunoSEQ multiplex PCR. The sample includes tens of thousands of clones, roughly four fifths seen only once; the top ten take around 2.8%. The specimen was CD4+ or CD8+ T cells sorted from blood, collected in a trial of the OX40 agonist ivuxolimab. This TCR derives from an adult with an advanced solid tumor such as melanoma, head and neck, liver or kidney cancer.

CDR3 sequence reads: CASSQKGGYNEQFF. The CDR3 bases are TGTGCCAGCAGCCAGAAAGGGGGATACAATGAGCAGTTCTTC. This chain links TRBV11-2 with TRBJ2-1; possible D gene TRBD1, 6 bases. Germline V gene data show CDR1 as SGHAT and CDR2 as FQNNGV. V lost 5 bases and J lost 4, with 12 bases in between. This CDR3 comprises 14 residues.